These T cell receptor beta chains were read from a single sample in a study of Ad26.COV2.S vaccination and SARS-CoV-2 variants. The method was immunoSEQ multiplex PCR; TCRdb's version includes in-frame clones alone and lacks a portion of them. The profile shows hundreds of thousands of clones, roughly 90% of them singletons. This specimen was peripheral blood, taken in a trial of Ad26.COV2.S vaccine versus placebo. The receptor set was obtained from a person aged 18-65 years who received the Ad26.COV2.S COVID-19 vaccine or a placebo. Each CDR3 is given with its conserved first and last residue. A D gene is named only where the DNA matches it firmly. Clone size, where shown, is once, few, many, or a class for clones that have expanded.

J gene	clone size	V gene	D gene	CDR3 DNA	CDR3 protein
TRBJ2-7	NA	TRBV10-3	TRBD1	TGTGCCATCAGTTTAGCCGGGACAGGGGGCGGCGAGCAGTACTTC	CAISLAGTGGGEQYF
TRBJ1-2	NA	TRBV4-2	NA	TGTGCCAGCAGCCACCAATGGACCCCGGCTAACTATGGCTACACCTTC	CASSHQWTPANYGYTF
TRBJ2-7	NA	TRBV9	TRBD2	TGTGCCAGCAGCGTAGCTAGCGGGGGCTACGAGCAGTACTTC	CASSVASGGYEQYF
TRBJ2-3	NA	TRBV2	TRBD2	TGTGCCAGCAGTGTAGCGGGGGCTTCTGGCACAGATACGCAGTATTTT	CASSVAGASGTDTQYF
TRBJ2-7	NA	TRBV2	NA	TGTGCCAGCAGTGAAGTGGGAAGGGGGAACGAGCAGTACTTC	CASSEVGRGNEQYF
TRBJ2-7	NA	TRBV5-4	TRBD2	TGTGCCAGCAGCTCAAGCGGGAGTTACTCCTACGAGCAGTACTTC	CASSSSGSYSYEQYF
TRBJ1-3	NA	TRBV7-9	NA	TGTGCCAGCAGCCTGGCGGACTCTGGAAACACCATATATTTT	CASSLADSGNTIYF
TRBJ2-3	NA	TRBV2	NA	TGTGCCAGCAGAGGAGACTTTAGTTATAGCACAGATACGCAGTATTTT	CASRGDFSYSTDTQYF
TRBJ2-2	NA	TRBV6-5	NA	TGTGCCAGCAGCCCCCCGGGCAGCAGGACCGGGGAGCTGTTTTTT	CASSPPGSRTGELFF
TRBJ1-1	NA	TRBV7-2	NA	TGTGCCAGCAGCTTAGTTAGGGGCACTGAAGCTTTCTTT	CASSLVRGTEAFF
TRBJ2-7	NA	TRBV11-2	NA	TGTGCCAGCAGCTTGGTTCGCGAGCAGTACTTC	CASSLVREQYF
TRBJ1-5	once	TRBV6-5	NA	TGTGCCAGCGCCAAAAAGGAGGCAGATCAGCCCCAGCATTTT	CASAKKEADQPQHF
TRBJ1-2	NA	TRBV5-4	TRBD1	TGTGCCAGCAGCTTGGCCGGGCAGGGGGCTGACTATGGCTACACCTTC	CASSLAGQGADYGYTF
TRBJ1-3	NA	TRBV5-1	NA	TGCGCCAGCAGCTTGGGGTACGCGGGAATGGCCGGAAACACCATATATTTT	CASSLGYAGMAGNTIYF
TRBJ2-2	NA	TRBV4-3	NA	TGCGCCAGCAGCCAAGGTCTGGGCAGGCTTAGGGGGGAGCTGTTTTTT	CASSQGLGRLRGELFF
TRBJ2-7	once	TRBV7-2	TRBD2	TGTGCCAGCAGCCTCGTCATAGTGACTAGCGGGAGTAAGTACGAGCAGTACTTC	CASSLVIVTSGSKYEQYF
TRBJ1-6	NA	TRBV27	NA	TGTGCCAGCAGTTTAGCGGTACTAGGGGCACCCCTCCACTTT	CASSLAVLGAPLHF
TRBJ2-5	NA	TRBV6-1	NA	TGTGCCAGCAGTGAACGGGAGTGGTCGCAAGAGACCCAGTACTTC	CASSEREWSQETQYF
TRBJ1-4	NA	TRBV27	TRBD1	TGTGCCAGCAGTCTCCAGGGGGCGAGTGAAAAACTGTTTTTT	CASSLQGASEKLFF
TRBJ2-2	NA	TRBV27	NA	TGTGCCAGCAGTTTATCGACGACGAACACCGGGGAGCTGTTTTTT	CASSLSTTNTGELFF
TRBJ1-5	once	TRBV30	NA	TGTGCCTGGAGTGTTAGGGGGGATCAGCCCCAGCATTTT	CAWSVRGDQPQHF
TRBJ1-6	NA	TRBV6-5	NA	TGTGCCAGCATCGAATTGGGGAATTCACCCCTCCACTTT	CASIELGNSPLHF
TRBJ2-2	NA	TRBV11-3	NA	TGTGCCAGCAGCTCGGGGGGCAGGGGAGCCGGGGAGCTGTTTTTT	CASSSGGRGAGELFF
TRBJ1-4	NA	TRBV18	TRBD1	TGTGCCAGCTCACCACGTCTGGGGACAGGGGAAGAAAAACTGTTTTTT	CASSPRLGTGEEKLFF
TRBJ1-2	once	TRBV6-2/TRBV6-3	NA	TGTGCCAGCAGTTGGGACTATGGCTACACCTTC	CASSWDYGYTF